The 30 T cell receptor beta chains in this list originate from one sample, sequenced in a study of T cell repertoires in cytomegalovirus infection. Their recognized antigens are unknown. Each CDR3 protein is one row after TCRdb ran MiXCR on the reads. The data show approximately 120,000 distinct CDR3 sequences, around 28% seen once. The sample was CD8+ T cells from cultured PBMCs, taken from culture after CMV antigen stimulation. Source of these receptors: a human donor in good health (CMV status not recorded). Some clones in this sample may be carry-over from other donors' samples.

This clonotype was found a few times. This chain links TRBV7-6 with TRBJ1-1; 7 bases fit TRBD1. With V trimmed by 1 base and J by 1 base, 0 bases remained unmatched. In germline, CDR1 is SGHVS, CDR2 FNYEAQ. The CDR3 is 14 residues long. CDR3 coding DNA: TGTGCCAGCAGCTTAGGGGACAGGAACACTGAAGCTTTCTTT. Translation gives CASSLGDRNTEAFF.

The chain is built from TRBV6-1 and TRBJ2-5, with TRBD2 matching over 11 bases. This CDR3 has 13 amino acids. V shed 2 bases, J shed 7 bases, and the junction held 0 bases outside the gene matches. The germline CDR1 and CDR2 sequences are MNHNS and SASEGT. The CDR3 protein is CASSETSGGTQYF. The CDR3 DNA reads TGTGCCAGCAGTGAAACTAGCGGGGGGACCCAGTACTTC.

This clonotype was seen only a few times. The rearrangement uses TRBV7-2 and TRBJ1-5, with TRBD1 matching 9 bases. The V gene's germline CDR1 is SGHTA and CDR2 FQGNSA. This CDR3 comprises 15 residues. The trim removed 1 base at V and 3 bases at J, leaving 1 base unmatched. The DNA for the CDR3 is TGTGCCAGCAGCTTAGGGACAGGGGTCAATCAGCCCCAGCATTTT. Translation gives CASSLGTGVNQPQHF.

This clonotype was seen ten or more times. This chain connects TRBV28 to TRBJ2-7, with D unclear. V was cut by 9 bases and J by 1 base, with 13 bases left in between. The CDR3 runs to 13 residues. Germline V gene lookup returns CDR1 MDHEN and CDR2 SYDVKM. CDR3 region: CASSTDSSYEQYF. In nucleotides, the CDR3 is TGTGCCAGTTCCACCGATTCATCCTACGAGCAGTACTTC.

The sample holds many counts of this clonotype. The chain couples TRBV19 to TRBJ2-7; D uncertain. The CDR3 length is 16 residues. V lost 3 bases to trimming and J lost 5 bases, with 20 bases between them. The V gene's germline CDR1 is LNHDA and CDR2 SQIVND (reference sequence). CDR3 coding DNA: TGTGCCAGTAGTATGGCTCGAGGAAACCCGATGGACGAGCAGTACTTC. Protein: CASSMARGNPMDEQYF.

This chain joins TRBV12-3 or TRBV12-4 and TRBJ2-7; 7 bases are a match to TRBD1. This CDR3 is built from 16 residues. Losses at the gene ends were 4 bases for V and 2 bases for J; bases not matched to a gene: 11. The CDR3 DNA is TGTGCCAGCAGTTCTAACACAGGGGCCCTTCCCTACGAGCAGTACTTC. This sequence encodes CASSSNTGALPYEQYF.

Of note for this clonotype: Being one base from a much bigger clone, this may be a read error. The chain links TRBV7-4 to TRBJ1-1, with a weak D call TRBD1 (5 bases). CDR3 size: 16 residues. Trimming took 0 bases from V and 0 from J, leaving 11 bases between them. Germline-derived CDR1 and CDR2 are SGHVT and SQSDAQ. CDR3 sequence: CASSLAEGLLNTEAFF. The CDR3 region has the DNA TGTGCCAGCAGCTTAGCCGAGGGACTCCTGAACACTGAAGCTTTCTTT. The full variable domain, in which reference TRBV7-4 and TRBJ1-1 provide the parts outside the CDR3, is GAGVSQSPRYKVAKRGRDVALRCDSISGHVTLYWYRQTLGQGSEVLTYSQSDAQRDKSGRPSGRFSAERPERSVSTLKIQRTEQGDSAVYLCASSLAEGLLNTEAFFGQGTRLTVV.

The rearrangement uses TRBV5-5 and TRBJ1-1; D unclear. The CDR3 runs 14 residues. V gave up 0 bases and J gave up 0 bases, with 6 bases separating them. Germline-derived CDR1 and CDR2 are SGHKS and YYEKEE (reference sequence). As DNA, the CDR3 is TGTGCCAGCAGCTTGGAGTTCATGAACACTGAAGCTTTCTTT. The encoded protein is CASSLEFMNTEAFF.

J is TRBJ2-7 and V is TRBV6-5, with D maybe TRBD1 (5 bases). This CDR3 comprises 13 residues. V lost 5 bases, J lost 3 bases, and 11 bases lay in between. Germline V gene data show CDR1 as MNHEY and CDR2 as SVGAGI. This CDR3 is CASSPGYGYEQYF. The CDR3 region has the DNA TGTGCCAGCAGTCCAGGGTACGGCTACGAGCAGTACTTC.

The rearrangement links TRBV18 to TRBJ2-7; D perhaps matches TRBD1 (5 bases). Germline CDR1 reads KGHSH; CDR2 reads LQKENI. With 0 bases removed from V and 6 bases from J, the gap between germline ends came to 24 bases. This CDR3 spans 18 amino acids. CDR3 amino acids: CASSPPWEGNRGICEQYF. In DNA form, the CDR3 reads TGTGCCAGCTCACCACCCTGGGAAGGGAATAGGGGTATCTGCGAGCAGTACTTC. Variable domain in full (rest from reference TRBV18 and TRBJ2-7): NAGVMQNPRHLVRRRGQEARLRCSPMKGHSHVYWYRQLPEEGLKFMVYLQKENIIDESGMPKERFSAEFPKEGPSILRIQQVVRGDSAAYFCASSPPWEGNRGICEQYFGPGTRLTVT.

V and J are TRBV15 and TRBJ2-2; 8 bases are shared with TRBD1. Losses at the gene ends were 6 bases for V and 5 bases for J; bases not matched to a gene: 5. CDR1 and CDR2 from the germline V gene are LNHNV and YYDKDF (reference sequence). This CDR3 is built from 14 residues. CDR3 region: CATSIDRGTGELFF. The CDR3, as DNA: TGTGCCACCAGTATCGACAGGGGTACCGGGGAGCTGTTTTTT.

This clonotype came up many times. The V call is TRBV7-9, the J call TRBJ2-5; D could derive from TRBD1 or TRBD2 (5 bases each). Germline assignment: CDR1 SEHNR and CDR2 FQNEAQ (reference sequence). The CDR3 covers 14 residues. Trimming cost V 5 bases and J 3 bases, with 13 bases left between them. This CDR3 is CASSRTYGEETQYF. For the CDR3, the DNA is TGTGCCAGCAGCCGGACATACGGGGAAGAGACCCAGTACTTC.

In DNA form, the CDR3 reads TGTGCCAGCAGCTTCGGTACAGGCTTTGGCAATGAGCAGTTCTTC. This gives the protein CASSFGTGFGNEQFF. This sequence joins TRBV11-2 and TRBJ2-1, with a possible D match to TRBD1 (5 bases). Germline V gene sequence: CDR1 SGHAT, CDR2 FQNNGV. V gave up 3 bases and J gave up 6 bases, with 15 bases separating them. The CDR3 consists of 15 residues.

This rearrangement joins TRBV7-2 to TRBJ2-7; 10 nucleotides align to TRBD2. Germline V CDR1 and CDR2: SGHTA, FQGNSA. The length of the CDR3 is 16 residues. With V trimmed by 4 bases and J by 0 bases, 6 bases remained unmatched. CDR3 in DNA: TGTGCCAGCAGCTCATCGGGACTAGCGAGCTCCTACGAGCAGTACTTC. This sequence encodes CASSSSGLASSYEQYF.

The chain links TRBV20-1 to TRBJ2-5, with D perhaps being TRBD1 or TRBD2 (6 bases each). The length of the CDR3 is 15 residues. Between the trimmed V and J ends, which lost 1 base and 5 bases, there was a span of 17 bases. CDR1 DFQATT and CDR2 SNEGSKA come from the germline V gene (reference sequence). CDR3 in amino acids: CSARAGASDLETQYF. CDR3 nucleotides: TGCAGTGCTAGAGCAGGGGCTAGCGACCTGGAGACCCAGTACTTC.

The chain carries TRBV19 and TRBJ2-2, with 9 nucleotides matching TRBD1. Losses at the gene ends were 3 bases for V and 4 bases for J; bases not matched to a gene: 3. Germline loops: CDR1 LNHDA, CDR2 SQIVND (reference sequence). The length of the CDR3 is 15 residues. CDR3: CASSIGTGSTGELFF. In DNA form, the CDR3 reads TGTGCCAGTAGTATTGGGACAGGGAGCACCGGGGAGCTGTTTTTT.

V and J are TRBV19 and TRBJ2-7; 8 positions agree with TRBD1. With V trimmed by 2 bases and J by 0 bases, 0 bases remained unmatched. This CDR3 region has 14 residues. Germline CDR1 and CDR2: LNHDA and SQIVND (reference sequence). As DNA, the CDR3 is TGTGCCAGTAGTATACAGGGGGCCTCCTACGAGCAGTACTTC. The encoded protein is CASSIQGASYEQYF.

The chain uses TRBV5-4 and TRBJ2-1, with TRBD2 identical over 7 bases. The CDR3 extends over 15 amino acids. The germline CDR1 and CDR2 sequences are SGHNT and YYREEE (reference sequence). V dropped 4 bases and J dropped 7; count of bases not matched to a gene: 11. CDR3 nucleotides: TGTGCCAGCAGCCCTCTCCTGGGGGGGTCAAATGAGCAGTTCTTC. It encodes CASSPLLGGSNEQFF.

The chain employs TRBV19 and TRBJ2-7; D gene ambiguous. The CDR3 sequence is 13 residues long. V was trimmed by 3 bases and J by 6 bases, leaving 12 bases between them. In germline, CDR1 is LNHDA, CDR2 SQIVND (reference sequence). The CDR3 here is CASSMRSALEQYF. In DNA form, the CDR3 reads TGTGCCAGTAGTATGAGATCGGCGCTCGAGCAGTACTTC.

This chain links TRBV5-6 with TRBJ1-5; D ambiguous. V lost 4 bases, J lost 7 bases, and 15 bases lay in between. This CDR3 region has 14 residues. Germline CDR1 and CDR2: SGHDT and YYEEEE. The CDR3 sequence: CASSLFSAGQPQHF. As DNA, the CDR3 is TGTGCCAGCAGCCTTTTTAGTGCGGGACAGCCCCAGCATTTT.

This clonotype was picked up a small number of times. The J gene is TRBJ2-2, the V gene TRBV2; 7 bases are a match to TRBD1. J lost 0 bases, V lost 5 bases, and 6 bases had no gene match. The CDR3 has 16 amino acids. Germline V gene lookup returns CDR1 SNHLY and CDR2 FYNNEI. CDR3: CASSPSDRANTGELFF. Here the CDR3 DNA reads TGTGCCAGCAGTCCATCCGACAGGGCGAACACCGGGGAGCTGTTTTTT.

This clonotype was observed a handful of times. This sequence joins TRBV6-2 or TRBV6-3 and TRBJ1-6; TRBD1 might be the D (5 bases). The V end was cut by 5 bases, the J end by 8 bases, with 16 bases between. This CDR3 is 15 amino acids long. The germline gives CDR1 MNHEY, CDR2 SVGEGT. The CDR3 nucleotides read TGTGCCAGCAGTCCCTACGGGACGGACTATTCACCCCTCCACTTT. Translating it yields CASSPYGTDYSPLHF.

This rearrangement joins TRBV12-3 or TRBV12-4 to TRBJ2-7; 10 nucleotides agree with TRBD1. J gave up 5 bases and V 3 bases, and 7 bases lay outside the gene matches. The CDR3 runs to 15 residues. The CDR3 reads CASSLPGQGMDEQYF. CDR3 nucleotides: TGTGCCAGCAGTTTGCCGGGACAGGGGATGGACGAGCAGTACTTC.

This clonotype was detected once. V and J are TRBV7-6 and TRBJ2-1; TRBD2 is a possible D gene (7 bases). Germline V gene lookup returns CDR1 SGHVS and CDR2 FNYEAQ. Trimming pared 0 bases from V and 7 bases from J, leaving 19 bases between. This CDR3 has 17 amino acids. CDR3 sequence (DNA): TGTGCCAGCAGCTTAGCCCCAGGGGCGGGAGAGTGGAATGAGCAGTTCTTC. This codes for CASSLAPGAGEWNEQFF.

This clonotype was recorded a few times. The V call is TRBV4-1, the J call TRBJ2-1; D may be TRBD1 (6 bases). Germline CDR1 and CDR2: MGHRA and YSYEKL. CDR3 length equals 16 residues. Trimming took 4 bases from V and 3 from J, leaving 16 bases between them. DNA for the CDR3: TGCGCCAGCAGCCCTGCAGGGGTCATTAACTACAATGAGCAGTTCTTC. Protein: CASSPAGVINYNEQFF.

Comments on this clonotype: An end of the junction differs from the germline gene, which may be a read error. This chain connects TRBV29-1 to TRBJ1-2; D ambiguous. Germline CDR1 and CDR2: SQVTM and ANQGSEA. There are 13 residues in the CDR3. CDR3 sequence: CSVEEVRNYSYTF. The CDR3 region has the DNA TGCAGCGTTGAAGAGGTCCGAAACTATAGCTACACCTTC.

The CDR3 nucleotides are TGTGCCACCGAACCCTCCCGCACAGATACGCAGTATTTT. Translating it yields CATEPSRTDTQYF. This chain uses TRBV2 with TRBJ2-3; D is undetermined. V was clipped by 10 bases and J by 1 base, with 12 bases between them. This CDR3 has 13 residues. In germline, CDR1 is SNHLY, CDR2 FYNNEI.

This chain links TRBV13 with TRBJ2-7; D is undetermined. This CDR3 region has 14 residues. Germline V lookup: CDR1 PRHDT, CDR2 FYEKMQ (reference sequence). The V end lost 0 bases, the J end lost 2 bases, and 8 bases lay between the germline ends. In DNA, the CDR3 is TGTGCCAGCAGCTTAGGTAATCGAGCCTACGAGCAGTACTTC. As protein: CASSLGNRAYEQYF.

The sample holds a few counts of this clonotype. The V and J genes are TRBV4-2 and TRBJ1-1; D unresolved. Trimming took 4 bases from V and 1 from J, leaving 10 bases between them. The CDR3 is 14 amino acids. Germline V gene data show CDR1 as LGHNA and CDR2 as YNFKEQ. CDR3 loop: CASSPAVGNTEAFF. CDR3 bases: TGTGCCAGCAGCCCAGCGGTGGGGAACACTGAAGCTTTCTTT.

This clonotype was seen a handful of times. The V call is TRBV19, the J call TRBJ2-5; 7 bases match TRBD1. There are 17 residues in the CDR3. CDR1 and CDR2 (germline): LNHDA, SQIVND (reference sequence). With 0 bases clipped from V and 2 bases from J, the junction kept 9 bases outside the gene matches. CDR3 in amino acids: CASSIDGIGTEQETQYF. CDR3 DNA: TGTGCCAGTAGTATAGACGGAATTGGGACAGAACAAGAGACCCAGTACTTC.